This T cell receptor (beta chain) was identified in a study of cytomegalovirus exposure and HLA in healthy donors. Notes on the study in general: 150 to 200 TCR beta chains were listed as cytomegalovirus-associated.

Trimming cost V 4 bases and J 11 bases, with 15 bases left between them. The CDR3 covers 12 residues. The germline V gene encodes CDR1 SEHNR and CDR2 FQNEAQ (reference sequence). Points on this clone: Antigen: not known.

Assay: immunoSEQ multiplex PCR; the TCRdb copy retains only in-frame clones and omits some. The sample yields 130,000 or so clones, roughly 87% seen once. Sequenced input: PBMCs. This TCR derives from a woman aged 18-29 years in good health and CMV-seronegative. The chain links TRBV7-9 to TRBJ2-7; D not certain. The CDR3 region has the DNA TGTGCCAGCAGCTCAACCCCGGTGGTTAAGTACTTC. It specifies CASSSTPVVKYF.